This is a list of T cell receptor beta chains from one sample in a study of T cell responses to AZD1222 COVID-19 vaccine. Only in-frame clones appear in the TCRdb table, and some are missing; sequencing was by immunoSEQ multiplex PCR. Altogether around 110,000 clones are present, around 85% being singletons, with the ten largest covering roughly 3.8%. Sequencing used peripheral blood, obtained on day 0 of MenACWY control vaccination. These receptors were obtained from an adult in good health. CDR3s include the opening cysteine and the closing phenylalanine or tryptophan. D genes are given only for firm matches. Not all rows give a size; the values are once, few, many and, for expanded clones, a class.

.,TRBJ2-7,.,TRBV6-2/TRBV6-3,TGTGCCAGCAGTTACTCGAGACAGGCAATGAGGGTCGAGCAGTACTTC,CASSYSRQAMRVEQYF
TRBD1,TRBJ2-3,once,TRBV11-2,TGTGCCAGCAGCTTACCAGGACAGGGAGCACTAGGTGGGCAGTATTTT,CASSLPGQGALGGQYF
TRBD1,TRBJ2-5,.,TRBV24-1,TGTGCCACCAGTGTCGGGACAGGGGGCCTCCGAGGGACCCAGTACTTC,CATSVGTGGLRGTQYF
TRBD2,TRBJ2-5,once,TRBV27,TGTGCCAGCAGTCCCAAGAGCGGGGTCAATCAAGAGACCCAGTACTTC,CASSPKSGVNQETQYF
TRBD1,TRBJ1-4,.,TRBV5-1,TGCGCCAGCAGCTTGGGAGCAGGGGGCGGAGAGGAAAAACTGTTTTTT,CASSLGAGGGEEKLFF
.,TRBJ2-4,.,TRBV7-2,TGTGCCAGCAGCTTAGAAGCTTGGGCTCCTTTAGCCAAAAACATTCAGTACTTC,CASSLEAWAPLAKNIQYF
.,TRBJ1-1,.,TRBV11-2,TGTGCCAGCAGCTTAGGAACAGGGGAAGCTTTCTTT,CASSLGTGEAFF
TRBD2,TRBJ2-1,.,TRBV3-1/TRBV3-2,TGTGCCAGCAGCCAAGGGACTAGCGGGGGGGACAATGAGCAGTTCTTC,CASSQGTSGGDNEQFF
TRBD2,TRBJ2-1,.,TRBV5-1,TGCGCCAGCAGCTTGGAACTAGCGGGGAACAATGAGCAGTTCTTC,CASSLELAGNNEQFF
TRBD2,TRBJ2-3,once,TRBV7-3,TGTGCCAGCAGCTTTGGCGGGGGGGCCTCAGATACGCAGTATTTT,CASSFGGGASDTQYF
.,TRBJ2-7,.,TRBV18,TGTGCCAGCTCACCGGGTACCACTACCTACGAGCAGTACTTC,CASSPGTTTYEQYF
.,TRBJ1-2,.,TRBV19,TGTGCCAGTAGTATAGCAGACGGCCCCTATGGCTACACCTTC,CASSIADGPYGYTF
.,TRBJ1-1,.,TRBV7-2,TGTGCCAGCAGCTTAAGCGGGGGACATCGACGTTGGAACAGTGAAGCTTTCTTT,CASSLSGGHRRWNSEAFF
.,TRBJ2-6,.,TRBV6-2/TRBV6-3,TGTGCCAGCAGTTACCCGCAGGGAGGAGCTGGGGCCAACGTCCTGACTTTC,CASSYPQGGAGANVLTF
.,TRBJ1-2,.,TRBV30,TGTGCCTGGAGCGGGCAAAGCTATGGCTACACCTTC,CAWSGQSYGYTF
.,TRBJ2-4,.,TRBV7-2,TGTGCCAGCAGCTTGGGCCAGTTTATAAACATTCAGTACTTC,CASSLGQFINIQYF
.,TRBJ2-1,once,TRBV7-8,TGTGCCAGCAGCTTCCAAAGAGTCCCTCCCGGATACAATGAGCAGTTCTTC,CASSFQRVPPGYNEQFF
.,TRBJ2-5,few,TRBV2,TGTGCCAGCAGTTTCAAAGAGACCCAGTACTTC,CASSFKETQYF
.,TRBJ2-7,.,TRBV6-5,TGTGCCAGCGGCATCGGGGAAGGGGGTCTCCACGAGCAGTACTTC,CASGIGEGGLHEQYF
.,TRBJ2-7,once,TRBV5-1,TGCGCCAGCACCCTCCAGCAGGGAAAAGGCGAGCAGTACTTC,CASTLQQGKGEQYF